Here is one TCR beta chain with its context. No cognate antigen has been identified for it. The input lacks base qualities; no much larger clone sits a single base away. The data originate from a study of OX40 agonist ivuxolimab in advanced cancers. Broadly, across the study: Ivuxolimab, which targeted the costimulatory receptor OX40 (CD134), was an agonistic, fully human IgG2 monoclonal antibody. Intravenous ivuxolimab was administered to patients every 2 weeks at six dose levels: 0.01, 0.1, 0.3, 1.5, 3 and 10 mg/kg. Of the approximately 50 dose-escalation patients, hepatocellular carcinoma was present in roughly 19, melanoma in some 15, renal cell carcinoma in 9 and head and neck cancer in 9. In the dose-escalation cohort, around four fifths of patients were male, and the mean age was roughly 60 years, with a range of roughly 23 to 85. Prior anti-PD-1, anti-PD-L1 or anti-CTLA-4 therapy was permitted, and 40% of dose-escalation patients had received checkpoint inhibitors. Partial responses occurred in three dose-escalation patients: two with cutaneous melanoma and one with hepatocellular carcinoma. Peripheral TCRbeta sequencing was intended to test whether TCR sequence diversity was altered and clonal T-cell expansion was caused by ivuxolimab. The monotherapy dose-escalation portion (N ≈ 50 patients) of the phase I ivuxolimab trial is reported in the paper. What the research found in general, with its limitations: After ivuxolimab, more expanded clones were found on average in CD8+ T cells than in CD4+ T cells. At doses from 0.1 to 3.0 mg/kg, clonal expansion was seen in both CD4+ and CD8+ blood T cells between baseline and week 6. Which antigens the clonally expanded peripheral T cells were specific for was not determined. In partial responders in the 0.1-3.0 mg/kg groups, normalized peripheral clonal expansion was found to be among the lowest, especially among CD8+ T cells. Low levels of normalized T-cell clonal expansion were also seen in some nonresponding patients.

Genomic DNA was extracted from sorted cells for sequencing of the TCRbeta CDR3 region. The immunoSEQ Assay was used to sequence the TCRbeta CDR3 regions. In its TCRdb copy, this immuneACCESS table keeps in-frame sequences only and misses some clones. Where compared with another copy, unresolved V genes explain less than half of these, and the others have no known cause. The sample records 45,000 to 65,000 clones, almost 90% of which are singletons. The biggest ten clones account for approximately 6.6% of the sample. The trial excluded patients who had a history of autoimmune disease or who were on systemic immunosuppression. Peripheral blood for TCR sequencing was drawn from every dose cohort at baseline, at cycle 4 day 1 and at cycle 7 day 1. The samples were taken from a phase I, first-in-human, multicenter, open-label dose-escalation trial of ivuxolimab. Adults with locally advanced or metastatic melanoma, renal cell, hepatocellular, or head and neck squamous cell carcinoma were enrolled in the trial. Before TCR sequencing, CD4+ T cells and CD8+ T cells were sorted from peripheral blood as separate populations.

At the junction V is shortened by 6 bases and J by 5 bases, with 11 bases in between. The CDR3 numbers 12 residues from cysteine through phenylalanine. Here the CDR3 DNA is all that survives: 36 bases in frame from base 1. CDR1 and CDR2 are drawn from the germline V gene: MDHEN, SYDVKM. The chain employs TRBV28 and TRBJ2-7; the D gene cannot be resolved reliably. Source: CD4+ or CD8+ T cells sorted from blood, taken in a trial of the OX40 agonist ivuxolimab. The clonotype comes from an adult with an advanced solid tumor such as melanoma, head and neck, liver or kidney cancer. The CDR3: CASRRGRDEQYF. The nucleotide sequence reads TGTGCCAGCAGACGAGGTCGGGACGAGCAGTACTTC.